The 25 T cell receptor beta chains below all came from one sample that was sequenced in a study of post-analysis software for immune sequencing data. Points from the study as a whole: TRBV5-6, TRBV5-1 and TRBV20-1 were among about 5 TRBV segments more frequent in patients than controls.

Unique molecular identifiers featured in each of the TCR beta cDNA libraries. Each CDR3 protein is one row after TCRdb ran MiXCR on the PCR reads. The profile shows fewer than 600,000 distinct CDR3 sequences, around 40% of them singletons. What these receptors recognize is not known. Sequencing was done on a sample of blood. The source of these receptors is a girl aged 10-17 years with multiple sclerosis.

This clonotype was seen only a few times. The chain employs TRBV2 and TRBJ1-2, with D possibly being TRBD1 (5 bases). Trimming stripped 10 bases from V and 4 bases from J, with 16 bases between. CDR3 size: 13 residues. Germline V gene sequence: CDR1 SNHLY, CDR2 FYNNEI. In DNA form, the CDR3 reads TGTGCCACTATGCGGAGCAGGGTCTATGGCTACACCTTC. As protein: CATMRSRVYGYTF.

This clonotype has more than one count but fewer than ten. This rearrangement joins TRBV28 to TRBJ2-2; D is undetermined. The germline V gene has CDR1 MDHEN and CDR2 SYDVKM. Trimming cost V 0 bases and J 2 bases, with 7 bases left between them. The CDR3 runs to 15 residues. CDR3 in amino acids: CASSLWADNTGELFF. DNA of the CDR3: TGTGCCAGCAGTTTATGGGCAGATAACACCGGGGAGCTGTTTTTT. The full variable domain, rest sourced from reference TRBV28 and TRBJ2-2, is DVKVTQSSRYLVKRTGEKVFLECVQDMDHENMFWYRQDPGLGLRLIYFSYDVKMKEKGDIPEGYSVSREKKERFSLILESASTNQTSMYLCASSLWADNTGELFFGEGSRLTVL.

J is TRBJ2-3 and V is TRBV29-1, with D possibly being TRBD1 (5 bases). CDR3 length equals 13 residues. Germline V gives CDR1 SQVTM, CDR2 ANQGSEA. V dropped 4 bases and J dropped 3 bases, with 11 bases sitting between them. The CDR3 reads CSVAGRATDTQYF. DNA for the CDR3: TGCAGCGTTGCCGGCAGGGCGACAGATACGCAGTATTTT.

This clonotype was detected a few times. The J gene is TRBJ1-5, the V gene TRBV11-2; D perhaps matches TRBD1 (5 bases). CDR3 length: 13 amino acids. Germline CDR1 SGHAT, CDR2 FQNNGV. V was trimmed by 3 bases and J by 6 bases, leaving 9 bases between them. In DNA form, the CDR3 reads TGTGCCAGCAGCTTTGGCGGGGGTCAGCCCCAGCATTTT. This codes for CASSFGGGQPQHF.

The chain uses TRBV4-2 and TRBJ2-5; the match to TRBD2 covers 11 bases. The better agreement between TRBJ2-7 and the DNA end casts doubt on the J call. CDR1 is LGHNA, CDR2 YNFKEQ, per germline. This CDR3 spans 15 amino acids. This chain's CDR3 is CASSQTSGRMYEQYF. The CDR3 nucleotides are TGTGCCAGCAGCCAAACTAGCGGGAGAATGTACGAGCAGTACTTC.

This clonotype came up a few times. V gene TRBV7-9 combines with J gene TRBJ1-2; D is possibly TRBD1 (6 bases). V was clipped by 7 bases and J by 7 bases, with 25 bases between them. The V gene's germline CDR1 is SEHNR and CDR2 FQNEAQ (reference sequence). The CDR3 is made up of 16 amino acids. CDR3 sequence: CASTREQGLSLRGYTF. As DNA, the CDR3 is TGTGCCAGCACACGGGAACAGGGACTATCCTTACGTGGCTACACCTTC.

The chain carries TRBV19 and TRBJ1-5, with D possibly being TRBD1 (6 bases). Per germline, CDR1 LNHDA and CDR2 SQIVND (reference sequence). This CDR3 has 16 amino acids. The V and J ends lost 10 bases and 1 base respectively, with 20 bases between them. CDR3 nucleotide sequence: TGTGCCACTAGGGGGGGGTCTTTGATGAGCAATCAGCCCCAGCATTTT. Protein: CATRGGSLMSNQPQHF.

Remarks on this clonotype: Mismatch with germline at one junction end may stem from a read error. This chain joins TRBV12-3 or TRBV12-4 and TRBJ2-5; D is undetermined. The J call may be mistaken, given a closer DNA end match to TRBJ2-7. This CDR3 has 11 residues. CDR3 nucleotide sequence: TGTGCCGGCAGCAAGGGAATCGAGCAGTACTTC. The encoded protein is CAGSKGIEQYF.

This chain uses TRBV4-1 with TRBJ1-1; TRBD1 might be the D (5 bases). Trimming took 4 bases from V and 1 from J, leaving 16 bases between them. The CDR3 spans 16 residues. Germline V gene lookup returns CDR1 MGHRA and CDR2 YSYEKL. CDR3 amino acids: CASSPTTGTPNTEAFF. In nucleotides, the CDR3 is TGCGCCAGCAGCCCAACCACCGGGACCCCGAACACTGAAGCTTTCTTT.

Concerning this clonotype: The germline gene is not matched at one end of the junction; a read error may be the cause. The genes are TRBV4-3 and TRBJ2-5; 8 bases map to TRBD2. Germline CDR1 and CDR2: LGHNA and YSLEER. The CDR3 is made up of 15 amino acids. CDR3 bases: TGCGCCTGCAGCCATACTAGCGGAGGTATGAATGAGCAGTACTTC. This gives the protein CACSHTSGGMNEQYF.

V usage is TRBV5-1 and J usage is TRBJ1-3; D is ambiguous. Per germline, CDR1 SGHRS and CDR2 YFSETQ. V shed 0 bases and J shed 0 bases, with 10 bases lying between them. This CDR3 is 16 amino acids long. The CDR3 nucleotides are TGCGCCAGCAGCTTGGATTGGGCAAACTCTGGAAACACCATATATTTT. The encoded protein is CASSLDWANSGNTIYF.

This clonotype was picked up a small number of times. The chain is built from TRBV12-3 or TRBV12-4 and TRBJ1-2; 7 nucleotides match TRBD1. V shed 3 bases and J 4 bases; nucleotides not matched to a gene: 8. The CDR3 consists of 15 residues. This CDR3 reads CASSFDRQGGYGYTF. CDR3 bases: TGTGCCAGCAGTTTTGACAGACAGGGAGGCTATGGCTACACCTTC.

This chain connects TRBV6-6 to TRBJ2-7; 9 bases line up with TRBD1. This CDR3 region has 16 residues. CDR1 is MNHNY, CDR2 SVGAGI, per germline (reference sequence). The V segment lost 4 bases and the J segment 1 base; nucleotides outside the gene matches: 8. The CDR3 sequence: CASSSSGTGNSYEQYF. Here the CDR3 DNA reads TGTGCCAGCAGTTCCTCCGGGACAGGGAATTCCTACGAGCAGTACTTC.

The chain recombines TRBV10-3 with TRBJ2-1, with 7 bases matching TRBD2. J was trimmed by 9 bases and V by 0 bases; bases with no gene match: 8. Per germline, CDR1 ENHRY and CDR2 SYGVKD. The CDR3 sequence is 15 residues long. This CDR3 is CAISESGGRITEQFF. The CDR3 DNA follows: TGTGCCATCAGTGAGTCGGGAGGGAGGATTACTGAGCAGTTCTTC.

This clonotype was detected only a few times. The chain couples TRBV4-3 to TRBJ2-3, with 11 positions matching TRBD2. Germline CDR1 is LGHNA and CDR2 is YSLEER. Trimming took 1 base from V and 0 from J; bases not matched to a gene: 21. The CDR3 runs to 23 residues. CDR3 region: CASSQAGPLGSGRALTSTDTQYF. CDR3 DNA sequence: TGCGCCAGCAGCCAAGCTGGGCCTCTTGGTAGCGGGAGGGCCCTTACTAGCACAGATACGCAGTATTTT.

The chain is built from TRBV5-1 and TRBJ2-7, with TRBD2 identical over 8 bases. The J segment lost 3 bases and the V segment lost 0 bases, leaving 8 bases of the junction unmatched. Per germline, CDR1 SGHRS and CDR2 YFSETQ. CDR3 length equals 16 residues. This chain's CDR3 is CASSLAQAGDFYEQYF. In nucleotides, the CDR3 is TGCGCCAGCAGCTTGGCCCAAGCGGGAGACTTCTACGAGCAGTACTTC.

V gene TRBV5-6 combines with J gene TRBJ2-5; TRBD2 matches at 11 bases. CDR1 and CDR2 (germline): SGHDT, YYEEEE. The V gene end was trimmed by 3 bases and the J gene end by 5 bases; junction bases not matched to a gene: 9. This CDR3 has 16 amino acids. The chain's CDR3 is CASSSELAGGLETQYF. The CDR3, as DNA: TGTGCCAGCAGCTCCGAATTAGCGGGAGGGCTCGAGACCCAGTACTTC. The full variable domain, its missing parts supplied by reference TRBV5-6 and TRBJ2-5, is DAGVTQSPTHLIKTRGQQVTLRCSPKSGHDTVSWYQQALGQGPQFIFQYYEEEERQRGNFPDRFSGHQFPNYSSELNVNALLLGDSALYLCASSSELAGGLETQYFGPGTRLLVL.

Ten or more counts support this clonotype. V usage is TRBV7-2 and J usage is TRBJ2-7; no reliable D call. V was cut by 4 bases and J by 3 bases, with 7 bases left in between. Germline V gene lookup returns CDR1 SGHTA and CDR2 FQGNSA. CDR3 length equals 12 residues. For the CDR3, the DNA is TGTGCCAGCAGCTCATACTACTACGAGCAGTACTTC. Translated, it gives CASSSYYYEQYF. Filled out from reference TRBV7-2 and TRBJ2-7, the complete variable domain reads GAGVSQSPSNKVTEKGKDVELRCDPISGHTALYWYRQSLGQGLEFLIYFQGNSAPDKSGLPSDRFSAERTGGSVSTLTIQRTQQEDSAVYLCASSSYYYEQYFGPGTRLTVT.

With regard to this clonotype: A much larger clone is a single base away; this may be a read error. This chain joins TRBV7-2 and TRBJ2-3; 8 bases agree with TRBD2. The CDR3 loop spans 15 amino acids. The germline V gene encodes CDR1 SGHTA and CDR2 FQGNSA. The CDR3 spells CANSLAGLSTDTQYF. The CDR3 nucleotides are TGTGCCAACAGCTTAGCGGGGCTTAGCACAGATACGCAGTATTTT.

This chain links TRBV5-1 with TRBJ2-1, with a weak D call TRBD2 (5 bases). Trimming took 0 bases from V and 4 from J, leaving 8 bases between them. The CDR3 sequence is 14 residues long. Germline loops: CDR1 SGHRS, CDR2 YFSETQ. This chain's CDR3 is CASSLARRYNEQFF. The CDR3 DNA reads TGCGCCAGCAGCTTGGCGCGGAGGTACAATGAGCAGTTCTTC. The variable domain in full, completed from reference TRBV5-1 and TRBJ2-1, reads KAGVTQTPRYLIKTRGQQVTLSCSPISGHRSVSWYQQTPGQGLQFLFEYFSETQRNKGNFPGRFSGRQFSNSRSEMNVSTLELGDSALYLCASSLARRYNEQFFGPGTRLTVL.

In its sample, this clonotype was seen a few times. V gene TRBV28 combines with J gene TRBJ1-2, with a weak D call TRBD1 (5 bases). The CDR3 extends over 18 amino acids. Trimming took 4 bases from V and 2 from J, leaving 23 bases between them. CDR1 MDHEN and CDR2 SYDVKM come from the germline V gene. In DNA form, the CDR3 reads TGTGCCAGCAGTTCTAAACCACACAGGAACGGGCTAAACTATGGCTACACCTTC. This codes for CASSSKPHRNGLNYGYTF.

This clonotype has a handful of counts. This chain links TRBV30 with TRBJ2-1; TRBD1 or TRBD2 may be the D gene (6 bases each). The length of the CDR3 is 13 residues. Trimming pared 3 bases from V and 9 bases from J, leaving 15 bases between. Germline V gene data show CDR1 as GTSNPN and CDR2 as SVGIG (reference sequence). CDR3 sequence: CAWRTRGGGEQFF. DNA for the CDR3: TGTGCCTGGAGGACACGCGGAGGGGGTGAGCAGTTCTTC.

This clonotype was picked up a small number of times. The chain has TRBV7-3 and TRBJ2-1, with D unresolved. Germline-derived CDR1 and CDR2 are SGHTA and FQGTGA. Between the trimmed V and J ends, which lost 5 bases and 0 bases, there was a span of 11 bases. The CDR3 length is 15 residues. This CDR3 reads CASSIQVLSYNEQFF. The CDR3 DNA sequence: TGTGCCAGCAGCATTCAGGTCCTCTCCTACAATGAGCAGTTCTTC.

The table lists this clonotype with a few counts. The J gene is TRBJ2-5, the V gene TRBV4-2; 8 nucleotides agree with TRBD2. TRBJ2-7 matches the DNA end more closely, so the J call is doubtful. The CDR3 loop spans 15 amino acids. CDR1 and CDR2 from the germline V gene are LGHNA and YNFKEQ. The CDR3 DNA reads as TGTGCCAGCAGCCAGACTAGCGCTTCGGCTATCGAGCAGTACTTC. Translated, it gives CASSQTSASAIEQYF.

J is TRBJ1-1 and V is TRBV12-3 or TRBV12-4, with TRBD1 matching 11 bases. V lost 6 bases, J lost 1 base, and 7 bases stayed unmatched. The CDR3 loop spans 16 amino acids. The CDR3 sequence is CASSAGTGGGNTEAFF. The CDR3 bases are TGTGCCAGCAGCGCGGGGACAGGGGGTGGGAACACTGAAGCTTTCTTT.